The T cell receptor beta chain under discussion was sequenced for a study of T cell responses to AZD1222 COVID-19 vaccine. Libraries were prepared by immunoSEQ multiplex PCR; TCRdb keeps only in-frame clonotypes and omits some of them. This sample carries around 140,000 clones, approximately 90% of them seen once, and the ten largest clones take around 1%. V dropped 8 bases and J dropped 3 bases, with 10 bases sitting between them. Per the germline V gene, CDR1 is MGHRA and CDR2 is YSYEKL. The CDR3 extends over 12 amino acids. The gene calls are TRBV4-1 and TRBJ1-2; D gene uncertain. The sequence was collected from an adult who received the AZD1222 COVID-19 vaccine. This specimen was peripheral blood, taken 28 days after the second AZD1222 dose. The CDR3 nucleotides read TGCGCCAGCCGAGGAAGGGACTATGGCTACACCTTC. Amino acid sequence: CASRGRDYGYTF.